Following are 29 T cell receptor beta chains from one sample sequenced in a study of response to subunit inactivated influenza vaccine. MiXCR, applied by TCRdb to the RT-PCR reads, yields one record per CDR3 protein. The data contain hundreds of thousands of distinct CDR3 sequences, 6.5% to 8% of them singletons. Sequenced material: PBMCs from blood, taken approximately 25 months after vaccination. The receptors shown here come from a man in his fifties or sixties who received an inactivated influenza vaccine.

This clonotype was seen a few times. The V call is TRBV24-1, the J call TRBJ2-1; D unclear. From germline, CDR1 is KGHDR and CDR2 SFDVKD. Trimming removed 3 bases from V and 6 bases from J, with 14 bases in between. This CDR3 region has 15 residues. The CDR3 DNA follows: TGTGCCACCAGTGATCCGACTTTACTGGGCAATGAGCAGTTCTTC. Translated, it gives CATSDPTLLGNEQFF.

This chain connects TRBV4-1 to TRBJ1-2; D might be TRBD1 (5 bases). Trimming took 2 bases from V and 5 from J, leaving 24 bases between them. The CDR3 length is 18 residues. Germline V gene sequence: CDR1 MGHRA, CDR2 YSYEKL. CDR3 nucleotide sequence: TGCGCCAGCAGCCAACCAACTAAAAGGGACGGGAGGAAGTATGGCTACACCTTC. As protein: CASSQPTKRDGRKYGYTF.

Only a few counts were recorded for this clonotype. The J gene is TRBJ2-1, the V gene TRBV11-1; D is possibly TRBD2 (6 bases). Germline lookup yields CDR1 SGHAT and CDR2 FQDESV (reference sequence). The CDR3 covers 20 residues. V was pared by 5 bases and J by 7 bases, with 33 bases between. In DNA, the CDR3 is TGTGCCAGCAGCCACCCTTTGGGGGGACGATCGGTTACCCCTTTTAATGAGCAGTTCTTC. Its protein product is CASSHPLGGRSVTPFNEQFF.

This chain connects TRBV2 to TRBJ2-7, with TRBD1 matching 9 bases. J gave up 6 bases and V 10 bases, and 7 bases lay outside the gene matches. The germline V gene has CDR1 SNHLY and CDR2 FYNNEI. CDR3 length: 12 residues. CDR3 sequence: CATSLDRGEQYF. The CDR3 bases are TGTGCCACCTCATTGGACAGGGGCGAGCAGTACTTC.

At least ten counts were recorded for this clonotype. The chain recombines TRBV6-1 with TRBJ1-1; no clear D gene. Trimming took 7 bases from V and 2 from J, leaving 20 bases between them. Germline-derived CDR1 and CDR2 are MNHNS and SASEGT. The CDR3 loop spans 16 amino acids. CDR3 residues: CASTLLAGVRNTEAFF. The CDR3 DNA reads as TGTGCCAGCACCCTCCTAGCCGGGGTACGCAACACTGAAGCTTTCTTT.

This clonotype was seen a few times. The rearrangement links TRBV4-3 to TRBJ1-1; TRBD1 agrees at 10 bases. CDR1 and CDR2 from the germline V gene are LGHNA and YSLEER. The CDR3 loop spans 18 amino acids. The V segment lost 0 bases and the J segment 10 bases; nucleotides outside the gene matches: 17. The CDR3 DNA sequence: TGCGCCAGCAGCCAAGATATGTGGGGATTCGGGGGACAGGGGCTAGCTTTCTTT. Its protein product is CASSQDMWGFGGQGLAFF.

Only a few counts were recorded for this clonotype. The rearrangement links TRBV12-3 or TRBV12-4 to TRBJ2-3; D is unresolved. V was shortened by 6 bases and J by 4 bases, with 5 bases between the two germline ends. The CDR3 spans 11 residues. The CDR3 DNA reads as TGTGCCAGCAGGATGTCAGATACGCAGTATTTT. Translation gives CASRMSDTQYF.

A few counts support this clonotype. This chain links TRBV5-1 with TRBJ2-1; D not certain. Germline CDR1 is SGHRS and CDR2 is YFSETQ. This CDR3 is 16 amino acids long. Trimming took 3 bases from V and 2 from J, leaving 15 bases between them. The CDR3 is CASSSSIRNPYNEQFF. The CDR3 DNA reads TGCGCCAGCAGCTCATCTATACGCAACCCCTACAATGAGCAGTTCTTC.

V is TRBV7-6 and J is TRBJ2-7; 8 bases are shared with TRBD1. The germline V gene encodes CDR1 SGHVS and CDR2 FNYEAQ. The CDR3 runs to 16 residues. Unmatched junction bases numbered 10, after V lost 4 bases and J lost 2 bases. CDR3 in DNA: TGTGCCAGCAGCTATCCCCCAGGGGGCCTCCCCTACGAGCAGTACTTC. This sequence encodes CASSYPPGGLPYEQYF.

This clonotype was seen only a few times. The rearrangement links TRBV4-3 to TRBJ2-3, with TRBD2 matching 7 bases. V lost 0 bases, J lost 0 bases, and 12 bases stayed unmatched. The CDR3 is 19 amino acids. Germline V gene sequence: CDR1 LGHNA, CDR2 YSLEER. The CDR3, as DNA: TGCGCCAGCAGCCAAGATCTTGGGCTAGCGGCTCCTAGCACAGATACGCAGTATTTT. Protein sequence: CASSQDLGLAAPSTDTQYF.

V and J are TRBV6-1 and TRBJ1-2; possible D gene TRBD1, 5 bases. CDR1 and CDR2 (germline): MNHNS, SASEGT. V dropped 6 bases and J dropped 3 bases, with 14 bases sitting between them. This CDR3 contains 14 residues. The CDR3 DNA reads TGTGCCAGCAGGGAGGTAGTAGGGGACTATGGCTACACCTTC. Its protein product is CASREVVGDYGYTF.

V usage is TRBV20-1 and J usage is TRBJ1-5; possible D gene TRBD1, 5 bases. The CDR3 runs to 13 residues. CDR1 and CDR2 (germline): DFQATT, SNEGSKA (reference sequence). With 6 bases removed from V and 3 bases from J, the gap between germline ends came to 12 bases. CDR3 residues: CSASGDVNQPQHF. The CDR3 coding sequence is TGCAGTGCCAGTGGGGACGTCAATCAGCCCCAGCATTTT.

This clonotype was counted between two and nine times. The chain has TRBV9 and TRBJ2-7; TRBD2 agrees at 9 bases. The CDR3 spans 14 residues. V lost 0 bases to trimming and J lost 3 bases; unmatched junction nucleotides: 1. CDR1 SGDLS and CDR2 YYNGEE come from the germline V gene. In DNA form, the CDR3 reads TGTGCCAGCAGCGTAGGACTAGCGGACTACGAGCAGTACTTC. Protein sequence: CASSVGLADYEQYF.

The J gene is TRBJ2-7, the V gene TRBV28, with 8 bases identical to TRBD1. This CDR3 is 14 amino acids long. Looked up from germline, CDR1 is MDHEN and CDR2 is SYDVKM. J was trimmed by 7 bases and V by 7 bases; bases with no gene match: 12. In nucleotides, the CDR3 is TGTGCCAGCATCCAGGGGGGACAGGCGGGGGAGCAGTACTTC. It translates to CASIQGGQAGEQYF.

To note about this clonotype: The junction differs from germline at one of its ends, possibly a read error. V gene TRBV20-1 combines with J gene TRBJ2-3, with 12 bases identical to TRBD2. Germline lookup yields CDR1 DFQATT and CDR2 SNEGSKA (reference sequence). The CDR3 consists of 16 residues. CDR3 in amino acids: CSARGPLAGGTNTQYF. In nucleotides, the CDR3 is TGCAGTGCTAGAGGACCACTAGCGGGGGGCACAAATACGCAGTATTTT.

This clonotype was picked up a small number of times. The gene calls are TRBV12-3 or TRBV12-4 and TRBJ2-3; maybe TRBD2 (6 bases). V was shortened by 6 bases and J by 1 base, with 17 bases between the two germline ends. CDR3 length equals 16 residues. The CDR3 DNA reads as TGTGCCAGCAGCTATTCTACGGGAGCGCGCACAGATACGCAGTATTTT. It yields the protein CASSYSTGARTDTQYF.

This clonotype was found a few times. The chain is built from TRBV19 and TRBJ1-1; TRBD1 is a possible D gene (6 bases). Trimming removed 4 bases from V and 5 bases from J, with 11 bases in between. The CDR3 contains 13 residues. Germline loops: CDR1 LNHDA, CDR2 SQIVND (reference sequence). This CDR3 is CASSRGGGTEAFF. The CDR3 coding sequence is TGTGCCAGTAGTAGAGGGGGAGGAACTGAAGCTTTCTTT.

This clonotype was observed a few times. V usage is TRBV21-1 and J usage is TRBJ2-1; the tabulated D call, TRBD1, remains unverified against the DNA. TRBV21-1 is marked as a pseudogene. CDR3 length: 18 residues. CDR3 in amino acids: CASSKGSRRTGKYNEQFF. The DNA of the CDR3 is TGTGCCAGCAGCAAAGGCTCGAGGCGGACAGGTAAATACAATGAGCAGTTCTTC.

This clonotype showed up many times. The chain links TRBV4-2 to TRBJ2-3, with 7 nucleotides matching TRBD2. V shed 5 bases and J 0 bases; nucleotides not matched to a gene: 2. The CDR3 has 14 amino acids. Germline V gene lookup returns CDR1 LGHNA and CDR2 YNFKEQ. CDR3 DNA: TGTGCCAGCAGCGGTAGCGGGAGCACAGATACGCAGTATTTT. This sequence encodes CASSGSGSTDTQYF.

The V call is TRBV3-1, the J call TRBJ2-7; 9 bases are shared with TRBD2. The trim removed 4 bases at V and 2 bases at J, leaving 9 bases unmatched. The germline V gene has CDR1 LGHDT and CDR2 YNNKEL (reference sequence). This CDR3 is built from 16 residues. CDR3 sequence (DNA): TGTGCCAGCAGCCTAAGAGGCGGGACTAGCCCCTACGAGCAGTACTTC. Translating it yields CASSLRGGTSPYEQYF.

The chain has TRBV12-3 or TRBV12-4 and TRBJ1-6, with TRBD1 identical over 7 bases. V dropped 6 bases and J dropped 11; count of bases not matched to a gene: 10. The CDR3 totals 14 residues. This CDR3 is CASSPRQGRTPLHF. The CDR3 DNA sequence: TGTGCCAGCAGCCCCCGACAGGGAAGAACACCCCTCCACTTT.

This clonotype was seen many times. The rearrangement uses TRBV28 and TRBJ2-7; D gene ambiguous. Trimming left V 3 bases short and J 0 bases short, with 12 bases between. The germline gives CDR1 MDHEN, CDR2 SYDVKM. The CDR3 is made up of 15 amino acids. The CDR3 DNA reads as TGTGCCAGCAGTTTCTTGCGCAGGACCTCCTACGAGCAGTACTTC. This translates into CASSFLRRTSYEQYF.

This clonotype showed up many times. The chain uses TRBV7-2 and TRBJ2-7; TRBD1 matches 10 bases. CDR3 size: 14 residues. V was clipped by 6 bases and J by 2 bases; unmatched bases: 4. The V gene's germline CDR1 is SGHTA and CDR2 FQGNSA. The chain's CDR3 is CASSYDRGPYEQYF. In DNA form, the CDR3 reads TGTGCCAGCAGTTATGACAGGGGGCCCTACGAGCAGTACTTC.

This clonotype appeared many times. The rearrangement uses TRBV7-2 and TRBJ2-7; D may be TRBD2 (6 bases). CDR3 length equals 14 residues. The V gene lost 0 bases and the J gene lost 2 bases, with 8 bases spanning the gap. CDR1 is SGHTA, CDR2 FQGNSA, per germline. The CDR3 protein is CASSLALAAYEQYF. As DNA, the CDR3 is TGTGCCAGCAGCTTAGCCTTAGCGGCCTACGAGCAGTACTTC.

Many counts were recorded for this clonotype. The J gene is TRBJ2-3, the V gene TRBV12-3 or TRBV12-4; 7 nucleotides match TRBD2. This CDR3 has 14 amino acids. The V segment lost 6 bases and the J segment 4 bases; nucleotides outside the gene matches: 7. Here the CDR3 reads CASSPTSKADTQYF. CDR3 bases: TGTGCCAGCAGCCCGACTAGCAAGGCAGATACGCAGTATTTT.

The sample holds a few counts of this clonotype. J is TRBJ1-1 and V is TRBV20-1; 10 positions match TRBD1. From germline, CDR1 is DFQATT and CDR2 SNEGSKA (reference sequence). The CDR3 has 13 amino acids. After removal of 7 bases from V and 4 bases from J, the junction contained 6 bases not matched to a gene. The CDR3 region has the DNA TGCAGTGGAGGGACAGGGGTAGGCACTGAAGCTTTCTTT. Translating it yields CSGGTGVGTEAFF.

This clonotype appeared many times. The chain recombines TRBV20-1 with TRBJ2-1; maybe TRBD2 (6 bases). Trimming stripped 5 bases from V and 0 bases from J, with 11 bases between. In germline, CDR1 is DFQATT, CDR2 SNEGSKA (reference sequence). The CDR3 is 14 residues long. This chain's CDR3 is CSAVKGGSYNEQFF. The CDR3 nucleotides are TGCAGTGCTGTCAAGGGAGGCTCCTACAATGAGCAGTTCTTC.

J is TRBJ1-1 and V is TRBV6-6; no firm D call. Germline V gives CDR1 MNHNY, CDR2 SVGAGI (reference sequence). V was pared by 7 bases and J by 5 bases, with 11 bases between. The CDR3 has 12 amino acids. CDR3 residues: CASTYGVTEAFF. The CDR3 DNA follows: TGTGCCAGCACCTACGGGGTTACTGAAGCTTTCTTT.

This clonotype was counted between two and nine times. V is TRBV6-5 and J is TRBJ2-1; D remains ambiguous. This CDR3 region has 16 residues. Germline V gives CDR1 MNHEY, CDR2 SVGAGI. V was cut by 0 bases and J by 0 bases, with 9 bases left in between. The CDR3 DNA reads as TGTGCCAGCAGTTACTCGATGGGGAACTCCTACAATGAGCAGTTCTTC. Translating it yields CASSYSMGNSYNEQFF.